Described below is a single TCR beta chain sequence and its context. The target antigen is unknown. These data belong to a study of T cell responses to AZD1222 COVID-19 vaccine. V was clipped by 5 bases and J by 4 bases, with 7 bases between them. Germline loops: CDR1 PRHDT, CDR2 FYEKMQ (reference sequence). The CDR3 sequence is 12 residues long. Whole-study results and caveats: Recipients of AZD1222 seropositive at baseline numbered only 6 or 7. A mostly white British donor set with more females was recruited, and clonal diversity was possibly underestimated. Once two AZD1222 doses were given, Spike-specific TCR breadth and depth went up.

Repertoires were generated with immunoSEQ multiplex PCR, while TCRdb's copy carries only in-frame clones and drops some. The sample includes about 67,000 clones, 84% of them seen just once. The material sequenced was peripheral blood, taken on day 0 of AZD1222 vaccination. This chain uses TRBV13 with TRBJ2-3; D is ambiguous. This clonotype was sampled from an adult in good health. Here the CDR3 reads CASSLGSDTQYF. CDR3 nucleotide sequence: TGTGCCAGCAGCCTCGGGTCAGATACGCAGTATTTT.